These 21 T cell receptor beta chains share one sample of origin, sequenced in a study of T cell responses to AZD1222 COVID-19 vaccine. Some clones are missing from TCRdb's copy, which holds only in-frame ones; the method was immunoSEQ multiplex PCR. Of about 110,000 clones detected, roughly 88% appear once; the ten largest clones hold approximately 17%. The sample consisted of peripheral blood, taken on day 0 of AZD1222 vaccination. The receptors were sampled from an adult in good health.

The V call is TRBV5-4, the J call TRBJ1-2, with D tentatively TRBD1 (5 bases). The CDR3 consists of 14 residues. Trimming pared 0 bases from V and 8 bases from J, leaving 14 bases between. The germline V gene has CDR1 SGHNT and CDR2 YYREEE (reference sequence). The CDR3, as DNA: TGTGCCAGCAGCTTGGTGTACCCCGGGGGGGGCTACACCTTC. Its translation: CASSLVYPGGGYTF.

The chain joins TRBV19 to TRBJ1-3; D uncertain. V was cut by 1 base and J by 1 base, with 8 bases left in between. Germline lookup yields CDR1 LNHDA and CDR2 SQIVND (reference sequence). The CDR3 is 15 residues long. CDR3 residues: CASSIAPGSGNTIYF. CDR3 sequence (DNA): TGTGCCAGTAGTATAGCGCCTGGATCTGGAAACACCATATATTTT.

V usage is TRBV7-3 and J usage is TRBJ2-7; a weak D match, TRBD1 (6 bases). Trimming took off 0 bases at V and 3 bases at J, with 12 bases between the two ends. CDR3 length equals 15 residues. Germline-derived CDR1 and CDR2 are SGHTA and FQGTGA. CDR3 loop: CASSLTSGEFYEQYF. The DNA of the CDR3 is TGTGCCAGCAGCTTAACGTCAGGGGAGTTCTACGAGCAGTACTTC.

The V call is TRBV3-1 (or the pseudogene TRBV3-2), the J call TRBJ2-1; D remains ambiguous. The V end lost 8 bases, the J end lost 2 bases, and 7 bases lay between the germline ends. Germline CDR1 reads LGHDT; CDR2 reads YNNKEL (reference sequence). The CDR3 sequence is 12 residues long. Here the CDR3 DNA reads TGTGCCAGCGCTCGGGCCTACAATGAGCAGTTCTTC. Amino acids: CASARAYNEQFF.

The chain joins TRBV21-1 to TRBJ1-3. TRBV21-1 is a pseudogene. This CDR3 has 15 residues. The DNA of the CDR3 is TGTGCCAGCAGCAAAGGGGGGGAATCTGGAAACACCATATATTTT. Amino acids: CASSKGGESGNTIYF.

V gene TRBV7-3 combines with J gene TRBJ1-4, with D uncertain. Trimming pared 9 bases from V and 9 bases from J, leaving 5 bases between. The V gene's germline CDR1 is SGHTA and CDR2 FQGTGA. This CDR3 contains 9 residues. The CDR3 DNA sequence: TGTGCCAGGACCCAAAAACTGTTTTTT. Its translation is CARTQKLFF.

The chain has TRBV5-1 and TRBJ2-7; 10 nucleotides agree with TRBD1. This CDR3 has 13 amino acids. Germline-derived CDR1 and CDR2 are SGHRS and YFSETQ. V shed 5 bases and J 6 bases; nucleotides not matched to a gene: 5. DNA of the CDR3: TGCGCCAGCAGTCCGACAGGGGGCAGCGAGCAGTACTTC. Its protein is CASSPTGGSEQYF.

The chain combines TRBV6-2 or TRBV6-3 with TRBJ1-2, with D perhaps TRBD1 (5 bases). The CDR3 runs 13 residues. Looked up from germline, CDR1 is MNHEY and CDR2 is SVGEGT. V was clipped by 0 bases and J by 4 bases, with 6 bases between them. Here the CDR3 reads CASSYSGLYGYTF. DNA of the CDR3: TGTGCCAGCAGTTACTCGGGGCTCTATGGCTACACCTTC.

The CDR3 DNA sequence: TGTGCCATCAGTGACCTAGCGGGAGCAGTCCATGAGCAGTTCTTC. Translating gives CAISDLAGAVHEQFF. The chain joins TRBV10-3 to TRBJ2-1; TRBD2 aligns across 10 bases. V lost 3 bases, J lost 8 bases, and 7 bases stayed unmatched. The germline gives CDR1 ENHRY, CDR2 SYGVKD. CDR3 size: 15 residues.

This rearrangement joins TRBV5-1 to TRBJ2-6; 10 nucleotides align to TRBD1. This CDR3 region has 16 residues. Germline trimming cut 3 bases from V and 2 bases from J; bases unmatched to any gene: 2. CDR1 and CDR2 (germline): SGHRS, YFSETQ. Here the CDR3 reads CASSWTGGTGANVLTF. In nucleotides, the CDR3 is TGCGCCAGCAGCTGGACAGGGGGAACTGGGGCCAACGTCCTGACTTTC.

CDR3 region: CASSVQDWEADTQYF. The CDR3 region has the DNA TGTGCCAGCAGCGTCCAGGACTGGGAGGCAGATACGCAGTATTTT. The V call is TRBV9, the J call TRBJ2-3; TRBD2 might be the D (6 bases). The CDR3 is made up of 15 amino acids. From germline, CDR1 is SGDLS and CDR2 YYNGEE. V lost 2 bases and J lost 4, with 14 bases in between.

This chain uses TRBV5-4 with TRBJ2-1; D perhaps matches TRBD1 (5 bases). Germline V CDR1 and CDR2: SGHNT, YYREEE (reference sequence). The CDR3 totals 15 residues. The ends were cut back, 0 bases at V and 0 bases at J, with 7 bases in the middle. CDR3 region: CASSLGGTSYNEQFF. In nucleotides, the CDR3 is TGTGCCAGCAGCTTGGGGGGCACCTCCTACAATGAGCAGTTCTTC.

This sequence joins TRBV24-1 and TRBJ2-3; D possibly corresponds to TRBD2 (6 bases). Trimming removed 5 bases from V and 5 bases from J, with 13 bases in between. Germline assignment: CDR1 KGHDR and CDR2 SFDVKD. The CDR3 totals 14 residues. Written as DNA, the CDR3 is TGTGCCACCAGTGTTGCGGGGCCCCGAGATACGCAGTATTTT. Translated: CATSVAGPRDTQYF.

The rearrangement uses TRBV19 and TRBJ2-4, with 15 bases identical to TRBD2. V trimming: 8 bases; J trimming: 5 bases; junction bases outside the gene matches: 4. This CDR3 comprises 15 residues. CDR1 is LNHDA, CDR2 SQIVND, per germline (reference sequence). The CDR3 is CASGTSGGQENIQYF. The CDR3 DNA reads TGTGCCAGTGGGACTAGCGGGGGGCAGGAAAACATTCAGTACTTC.

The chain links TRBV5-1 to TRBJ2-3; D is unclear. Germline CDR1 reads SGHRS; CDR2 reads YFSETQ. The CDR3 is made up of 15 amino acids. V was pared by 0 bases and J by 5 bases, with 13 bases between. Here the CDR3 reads CASSLEGTRRDTQYF. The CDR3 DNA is TGCGCCAGCAGCTTGGAAGGCACCCGAAGAGATACGCAGTATTTT.

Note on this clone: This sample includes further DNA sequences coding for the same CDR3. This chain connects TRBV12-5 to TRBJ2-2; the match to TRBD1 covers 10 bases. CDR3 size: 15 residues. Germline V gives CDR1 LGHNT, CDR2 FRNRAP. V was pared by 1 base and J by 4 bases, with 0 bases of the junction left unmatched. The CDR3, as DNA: TGTGCTAGTGGTTTGGGGACAGGGGGCACCGGGGAGCTGTTTTTT. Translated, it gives CASGLGTGGTGELFF. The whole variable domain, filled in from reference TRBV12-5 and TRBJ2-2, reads DARVTQTPRHKVTEMGQEVTMRCQPILGHNTVFWYRQTMMQGLELLAYFRNRAPLDDSGMPKDRFSAEMPDATLATLKIQPSEPRDSAVYFCASGLGTGGTGELFFGEGSRLTVL.

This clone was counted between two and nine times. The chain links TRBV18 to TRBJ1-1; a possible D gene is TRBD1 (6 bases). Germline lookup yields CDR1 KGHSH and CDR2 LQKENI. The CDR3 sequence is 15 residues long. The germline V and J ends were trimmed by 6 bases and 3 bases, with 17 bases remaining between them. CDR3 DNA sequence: TGTGCCAGCTCCCCGCCAACAGGGATATACACTGAAGCTTTCTTT. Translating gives CASSPPTGIYTEAFF.

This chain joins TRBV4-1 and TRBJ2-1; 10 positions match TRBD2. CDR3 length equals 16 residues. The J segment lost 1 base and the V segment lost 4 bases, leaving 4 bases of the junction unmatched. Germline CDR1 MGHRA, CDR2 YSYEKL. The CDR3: CASSLLAGVSYNEQFF. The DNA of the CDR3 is TGCGCCAGCAGCCTCCTAGCGGGAGTGTCCTACAATGAGCAGTTCTTC.

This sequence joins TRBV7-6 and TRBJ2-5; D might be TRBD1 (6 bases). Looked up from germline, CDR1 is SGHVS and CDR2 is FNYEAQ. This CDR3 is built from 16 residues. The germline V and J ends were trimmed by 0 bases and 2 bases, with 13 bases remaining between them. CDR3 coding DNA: TGTGCCAGCAGCTTAGCCCCGACAGGTCCGCAAGAGACCCAGTACTTC. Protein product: CASSLAPTGPQETQYF.

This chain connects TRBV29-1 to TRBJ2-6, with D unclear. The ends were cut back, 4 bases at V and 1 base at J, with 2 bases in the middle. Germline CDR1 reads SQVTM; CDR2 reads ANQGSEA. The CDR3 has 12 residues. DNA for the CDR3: TGCAGCGTTGGTTCTGGGGCCAACGTCCTGACTTTC. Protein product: CSVGSGANVLTF.

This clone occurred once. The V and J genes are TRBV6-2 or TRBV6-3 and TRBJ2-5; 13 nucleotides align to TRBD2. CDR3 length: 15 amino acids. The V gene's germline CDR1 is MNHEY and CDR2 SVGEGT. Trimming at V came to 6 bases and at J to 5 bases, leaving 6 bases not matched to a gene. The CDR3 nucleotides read TGTGCCAGCAGCAAACTAGCGGGGGGGACGGAGACCCAGTACTTC. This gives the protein CASSKLAGGTETQYF.